The rows below give T cell receptor beta chains drawn from one sample of a study of cytomegalovirus exposure and HLA in healthy donors. TCRdb's copy holds only in-frame clones and misses some; the assay was immunoSEQ multiplex PCR. The sample carries 160,000 or so clones, roughly 79% recorded once. Sequenced input: PBMCs. All receptors derive from a woman aged 18-35 years in good health and CMV-seropositive. The CDR3 runs from the conserved cysteine through the conserved F or W. The D gene is left open where the match is weak. Part of the rows lack a size; the others show once, few, many or a class for expanded clones.

13,NA,TRBV2,NA,TRBJ1-2,CASLRGRDYGYTF,TGTGCCAGCTTGCGTGGCAGGGACTATGGCTACACCTTC
14,NA,TRBV7-3,NA,TRBJ1-1,CASSFLGGNTEAFF,TGTGCCAGCAGCTTCCTGGGGGGGAACACTGAAGCTTTCTTT
15,TRBD2,TRBV10-3,NA,TRBJ2-5,CATTPIAGGQETQYF,TGTGCCACAACACCGATAGCGGGGGGACAAGAGACCCAGTACTTC
12,NA,TRBV9,NA,TRBJ1-1,CASSEEGRKAFF,TGTGCCAGCAGCGAGGAGGGACGGAAAGCTTTCTTT
16,NA,TRBV4-2,few,TRBJ2-1,CASSQDSPSSYNEQFF,TGTGCCAGCAGCCAAGATTCTCCCAGCTCCTACAATGAGCAGTTCTTC
16,TRBD1,TRBV5-4,NA,TRBJ2-2,CASTNDRGLAPGELFF,TGTGCCAGCACCAACGACAGGGGGCTAGCCCCCGGGGAGCTGTTTTTT
14,NA,TRBV7-8,NA,TRBJ2-7,CASSLGGTPYEQYF,TGTGCCAGCAGCTTAGGCGGTACTCCCTACGAGCAGTACTTC
16,TRBD2,TRBV11-2,NA,TRBJ2-7,CASSLERGDFTYEQYF,TGTGCCAGCAGCTTAGAGCGGGGGGACTTTACCTACGAGCAGTACTTC
16,NA,TRBV2,NA,TRBJ2-1,CASSDRGGLGHNEQFF,TGTGCCAGCAGTGACCGTGGGGGCCTAGGGCACAATGAGCAGTTCTTC
14,NA,TRBV28,NA,TRBJ1-5,CASSIRTSGQPQHF,TGTGCCAGCAGTATCAGGACATCTGGTCAGCCCCAGCATTTT
15,TRBD1,TRBV5-1,NA,TRBJ1-6,CASSPRGQGDSPLHF,TGCGCCAGCAGCCCAAGAGGACAGGGGGATTCACCCCTCCACTTT
14,NA,TRBV30,NA,TRBJ2-5,CAWTPGGPVGTQYF,TGTGCCTGGACGCCCGGGGGTCCGGTGGGGACCCAGTACTTC
14,TRBD1,TRBV7-9,NA,TRBJ2-7,CASSYGQGYYEQYF,TGTGCCAGCAGCTACGGACAGGGGTACTACGAGCAGTACTTC
14,NA,TRBV4-3,NA,TRBJ2-2,CASSPILTGGELFF,TGCGCCAGCAGCCCGATCCTTACCGGCGGGGAGCTGTTTTTT
17,TRBD2,TRBV28,NA,TRBJ2-3,CASRGGTPREGTDTQYF,TGTGCCAGCAGAGGGGGGACCCCGCGGGAGGGCACAGATACGCAGTATTTT
17,TRBD1,TRBV28,NA,TRBJ1-3,CASSLGGQGAAGNTIYF,TGTGCCAGCAGCCTAGGGGGGCAGGGGGCAGCTGGAAACACCATATATTTT
14,NA,TRBV6-6,NA,TRBJ1-1,CASSLRPGITEAFF,TGTGCCAGCAGTTTACGTCCAGGGATCACTGAAGCTTTCTTT
14,NA,TRBV9,NA,TRBJ1-1,CASSVGTDYTEAFF,TGTGCCAGCAGCGTAGGGACAGATTACACTGAAGCTTTCTTT
16,TRBD1,TRBV2,NA,TRBJ2-1,CASSPGTGGTYNEQFF,TGTGCCAGCAGCCCCGGGACAGGGGGAACTTACAATGAGCAGTTCTTC
14,TRBD1,TRBV27,NA,TRBJ1-5,CASSTDRLNQPQHF,TGTGCCAGCAGTACGGACAGGCTCAATCAGCCCCAGCATTTT
16,TRBD1,TRBV6-4,few,TRBJ2-1,CASSDKPGQGYNEQFF,TGTGCCAGCAGTGACAAACCGGGACAGGGTTACAATGAGCAGTTCTTC
16,TRBD1,TRBV13,NA,TRBJ1-2,CASSLEGQGISYGYTF,TGTGCCAGCAGCTTAGAGGGACAGGGCATCTCCTATGGCTACACCTTC